This T cell receptor beta chain was obtained from a study of T cell repertoires in cytomegalovirus infection. Study information: As its CMV epitopes, the study selected recently identified HLA-C-restricted and well-studied HLA-B-restricted targets. An indication of both CMV infection and matching HLA type came from public TCR beta signatures.

Study-level points and caveats: Cumulative frequency (of public TCR beta family members) identified carriers of CMV plus the relevant HLA. Within the response measured ex vivo, HLA-C-restricted CMV-specific TCR beta clonotypes were dominant.

This CDR3 has 15 residues. Germline V gene sequence: CDR1 SGHRS, CDR2 YFSETQ. The V end was cut by 0 bases, the J end by 3 bases, with 12 bases between. A single record per CDR3 protein comes from TCRdb applying MiXCR to the reads. The profile shows about 920,000 distinct CDR3 sequences, about 33% of them singletons. This clonotype was seen a single time. Its cognate antigen is unknown. The sequence was collected from a human donor in good health (CMV status not recorded). Some clones in this sample may be carry-over from other donors' samples. This specimen was cultured CD8+ T cells from PBMCs, taken from culture after CMV antigen stimulation. The rearrangement joins TRBV5-1 to TRBJ1-2; unclear D gene. CDR3 DNA sequence: TGCGCCAGCAGCTTGGTGGTAGGGAATGACTATGGCTACACCTTC. It specifies CASSLVVGNDYGYTF.